The rows below give T cell receptor beta chains drawn from one sample of a study of blood T cell repertoires in COVID-19. Libraries were prepared by immunoSEQ multiplex PCR; TCRdb keeps only in-frame clonotypes and omits some of them. The sample carries about 380,000 clones, approximately 90% recorded once. The sample comprised PBMCs or T cells enriched from blood (not recorded which). The receptors shown here come from a woman in her late teens or twenties who had recovered from COVID-19. Both conserved end residues are part of each CDR3. Each record gives: clone size, V gene, J gene, D gene, CDR3 protein, CDR3 DNA. A D gene is named only where the DNA matches it firmly. Clone size is not always given. Where it is, it says once, few, many or a class for expanded clones.

NA,TRBV6-4,TRBJ1-2,TRBD1,CASSAGQGDYGYTF,TGTGCCAGCAGTGCAGGACAGGGTGACTATGGCTACACCTTC
NA,TRBV21-1,TRBJ2-1,NA,CASRGLPGPGGSEQFF,TGTGCCAGCAGGGGACTTCCGGGACCCGGCGGGAGTGAGCAGTTCTTC
NA,TRBV5-6,TRBJ1-6,NA,CASSLEDRLYNSPLHF,TGTGCCAGCAGCTTGGAGGACAGACTCTATAATTCACCCCTCCACTTT
few,TRBV28,TRBJ1-2,TRBD1,CASSPGQPEWDIGYTF,TGTGCCAGCAGTCCGGGACAGCCCGAGTGGGATATCGGCTACACCTTC
NA,TRBV12-5,TRBJ2-3,NA,CASGLVNRPDTQYF,TGTGCTAGTGGTTTGGTGAACAGACCAGATACGCAGTATTTT
NA,TRBV29-1,TRBJ1-1,NA,CSSAMGRMNTEAFF,TGCAGCTCGGCTATGGGGAGGATGAACACTGAAGCTTTCTTT
few,TRBV4-1,TRBJ2-3,NA,CASSQVFLAPDTQYF,TGCGCCAGCAGCCAAGTTTTCCTAGCCCCAGATACGCAGTATTTT
NA,TRBV5-1,TRBJ1-6,NA,CASSLQSLSPLHF,TGCGCCAGCAGCTTACAGTCCCTTTCACCCCTCCACTTT
once,TRBV27,TRBJ1-5,TRBD1,CASKQQGAQPQHF,TGTGCCAGCAAACAACAGGGGGCACAGCCCCAGCATTTT
NA,TRBV9,TRBJ2-1,TRBD2,CASSAGGLVWDEQFF,TGTGCCAGCAGCGCGGGGGGGCTAGTCTGGGATGAGCAGTTCTTC
NA,TRBV4-1,TRBJ1-5,NA,CASSEREGNQPQHF,TGCGCCAGCAGCGAGAGGGAAGGCAATCAGCCCCAGCATTTT
NA,TRBV7-3,TRBJ2-1,TRBD2,CASSALAGAYNEQFF,TGTGCCAGCAGCGCCCTGGCGGGGGCCTACAATGAGCAGTTCTTC
NA,TRBV4-2,TRBJ1-6,NA,CASSQWEAANSPLHF,TGTGCCAGCAGCCAATGGGAGGCGGCGAATTCACCCCTCCACTTT
NA,TRBV12-3/TRBV12-4,TRBJ1-5,NA,CASRLRGNQPQHF,TGTGCCAGCAGACTGAGGGGGAATCAGCCCCAGCATTTT
NA,TRBV5-1,TRBJ2-1,NA,CASRPDSNNLEQFF,TGCGCCTCCCGCCCGGACTCAAACAACCTGGAGCAGTTCTTC
NA,TRBV9,TRBJ1-2,NA,CASSVENTDYYGYTF,TGTGCCAGCAGCGTAGAGAATACTGACTACTATGGCTACACCTTC
once,TRBV2,TRBJ1-4,NA,CASKKPGVRNEKLFF,TGTGCCAGCAAGAAACCAGGGGTGCGGAATGAAAAACTGTTTTTT
once,TRBV2,TRBJ2-2,NA,CASSVYSGSNTGELFF,TGTGCCAGCAGTGTTTACTCGGGATCGAACACCGGGGAGCTGTTTTTT
few,TRBV11-2,TRBJ1-4,TRBD1,CASSWGQGAGSNEKLFF,TGTGCCAGCAGCTGGGGACAGGGAGCGGGATCTAATGAAAAACTGTTTTTT
NA,TRBV9,TRBJ1-2,NA,CASSVALAGENYGYTF,TGTGCCAGCAGCGTAGCTCTTGCAGGGGAAAACTATGGCTACACCTTC
NA,TRBV7-8,TRBJ1-5,TRBD1,CASSLTGEGNQPQHF,TGTGCCAGCAGCCTGACAGGGGAAGGCAATCAGCCCCAGCATTTT
NA,TRBV19,TRBJ2-3,TRBD2,CASSGGGWEDTQYF,TGTGCCAGTAGCGGGGGGGGCTGGGAAGATACGCAGTATTTT
NA,TRBV5-1,TRBJ1-4,TRBD1,CASSLGTGGDEKLFF,TGCGCCAGCAGCTTGGGAACAGGGGGCGATGAAAAACTGTTTTTT
NA,TRBV6-5,TRBJ1-2,NA,CASSLRDTDSRGYTF,TGTGCCAGCAGTCTCCGGGACACTGACAGTAGGGGCTACACCTTC
NA,TRBV5-1,TRBJ2-2,TRBD1,CASSFRDSWAGTGELFF,TGCGCCAGCAGCTTCCGGGACAGCTGGGCGGGCACCGGGGAGCTGTTTTTT
NA,TRBV5-5,TRBJ1-5,TRBD1,CASSLWDRVGNQPQHF,TGTGCCAGCAGCCTATGGGACAGGGTGGGAAATCAGCCCCAGCATTTT
once,TRBV11-3,TRBJ2-3,TRBD2,CASSTGTSGSTDTQYF,TGTGCCAGCAGCACTGGGACTAGCGGGAGCACAGATACGCAGTATTTT
NA,TRBV5-5,TRBJ2-1,TRBD1,CASSRTGTDSYNEQFF,TGTGCCAGCAGCCGCACCGGGACAGACTCCTACAATGAGCAGTTCTTC
NA,TRBV7-9,TRBJ2-7,NA,CASRTGNYEQYF,TGTGCCAGCAGAACAGGAAACTACGAGCAGTACTTC
NA,TRBV15,TRBJ2-1,NA,CATSRDRRMSSYNEQFF,TGTGCCACCAGCAGAGATCGGCGGATGAGCTCCTACAATGAGCAGTTCTTC
NA,TRBV19,TRBJ2-1,NA,CASSAPTGNEQFF,TGTGCCAGTAGTGCGCCTACAGGGAATGAGCAGTTCTTC
NA,TRBV5-1,TRBJ2-3,TRBD2,CASSFQTSARTDTQYF,TGCGCCAGCAGCTTCCAGACTAGCGCCCGCACAGATACGCAGTATTTT
once,TRBV10-1,TRBJ2-5,TRBD2,CASSHSAGGEETQYF,TGCGCCAGCAGTCATTCAGCGGGGGGCGAAGAGACCCAGTACTTC
once,TRBV6-5,TRBJ2-7,TRBD1,CAGATGGGYEQYF,TGTGCCGGGGCTACAGGGGGCGGCTACGAGCAGTACTTC
NA,TRBV4-3,TRBJ2-2,TRBD1,CASSQDRGTTGELFF,TGCGCCAGCAGCCAAGACAGGGGGACCACCGGGGAGCTGTTTTTT
NA,TRBV18,TRBJ1-3,NA,CASSPPAGAGNTIYF,TGTGCCAGCTCACCACCGGCAGGGGCTGGAAACACCATATATTTT
NA,TRBV2,TRBJ2-3,TRBD2,CASRALTSGGITDTQYF,TGTGCCAGCAGGGCTCTCACTAGCGGGGGGATCACAGATACGCAGTATTTT
few,TRBV5-1,TRBJ1-1,NA,CASTPLEGVETEAFF,TGCGCCAGCACCCCCTTAGAGGGCGTTGAGACTGAAGCTTTCTTT
NA,TRBV10-3,TRBJ1-3,NA,CAISGETGIGNTIYF,TGTGCCATCAGTGGAGAAACAGGGATCGGAAACACCATATATTTT
once,TRBV12-3/TRBV12-4,TRBJ2-5,TRBD1,CASSDRAQETQYF,TGTGCCAGCAGTGACAGGGCCCAAGAGACCCAGTACTTC
few,TRBV5-6,TRBJ1-5,NA,CASSSSGSNQPQHF,TGTGCCAGCAGCAGCTCGGGGAGCAATCAGCCCCAGCATTTT
NA,TRBV29-1,TRBJ2-1,TRBD1,CSVDRFGQGANEQFF,TGCAGCGTTGATCGCTTCGGTCAGGGGGCCAATGAGCAGTTCTTC
NA,TRBV6-5,TRBJ1-6,NA,CASSYSSRNNSPLHF,TGTGCCAGCAGTTACTCCTCCAGAAATAATTCACCCCTCCACTTT
few,TRBV6-5,TRBJ2-7,TRBD2,CASKLGGSSYEQYF,TGTGCCAGCAAGTTGGGGGGGAGCTCCTACGAGCAGTACTTC
NA,TRBV28,TRBJ2-3,NA,CASSPGSTDTQYF,TGTGCCAGCAGTCCAGGGAGCACAGATACGCAGTATTTT
NA,TRBV6-1,TRBJ1-1,TRBD1,CASREGTGRDTEAFF,TGTGCCAGCAGAGAAGGGACAGGGCGTGACACTGAAGCTTTCTTT
NA,TRBV11-2,TRBJ1-2,NA,CASSLGRGGVSYGYTF,TGTGCCAGCAGCTTAGGGCGCGGGGGAGTAAGCTATGGCTACACCTTC
NA,TRBV28,TRBJ1-2,NA,CASRQGRGYGYTF,TGTGCCAGCAGACAGGGTCGGGGCTATGGCTACACCTTC
NA,TRBV30,TRBJ1-1,TRBD1,CAWRTGQGGTEAFF,TGTGCCTGGAGGACCGGACAGGGGGGCACTGAAGCTTTCTTT
NA,TRBV11-2,TRBJ1-6,NA,CASSLERFPPLHF,TGTGCCAGCAGCTTGGAGCGCTTCCCACCCCTCCACTTT
NA,TRBV6-2/TRBV6-3,TRBJ2-7,NA,CASSPFHEQYF,TGTGCCAGCAGTCCCTTCCACGAGCAGTACTTC
NA,TRBV20-1,TRBJ2-6,TRBD2,CSASRGDGANVLTF,TGCAGTGCTAGTCGGGGGGATGGGGCCAACGTCCTGACTTTC